This T cell receptor beta chain was found in a study of T cell responses to AZD1222 COVID-19 vaccine (dated by TCRdb to the early 2020s). Regarding the complete study: AZD1222 recipients with second doses at about 4 weeks or about 12 weeks were pooled, because spike-specific TCR depth and breadth did not differ between schedules. TCR sequencing covered about 230 trial participants: about 210 given two doses of AZD1222 and approximately 26 given two doses of MenACWY control vaccine. Trial participants were enrolled by age into subgroups of 18-55, 56-69 and 70-plus years, and roughly 150, 30 and 60 TCR-sequenced participants, respectively, were included in these subgroups. General study outcomes and caveats: Participants were mostly white British, with more females than males. The authors suggested clonal diversity may have been underestimated. No day 14 peak-response samples were available, so repertoires were characterized only after the peak T cell response. CD4 TCRs associated with the vaccine covered the entire spike protein, and the dominant responses were in regions 160-218 and 743-854. In the small 56-69-year group, the increase in depth fell short of significance, most likely because of low power. Only five or six AZD1222 recipients were SARS-CoV-2 seropositive at baseline, limiting conclusions about previously exposed vaccinees. After two AZD1222 doses, spike-specific TCR breadth and depth were significantly higher than at day 0 and than in MenACWY recipients. Reportedly, close to half of the unique spike-specific TCRs recognized epitopes lying outside the regions that are mutated in the B.1.351 and B.1.1.7 variants.

CDR1 is given as SNHLY and CDR2 as FYNNEI, both from the germline V gene. The CDR3 numbers 13 residues from cysteine through phenylalanine. Of all the DNA, just the CDR3 is kept, 39 bases in frame from base 1. Trimming removed 6 bases from V and 6 bases from J, leaving 11 bases between the germline ends. The CDR3 regions of human TCRbeta chains were analyzed by immunosequencing. Turning to the authors' computational methods: TCRs in the repertoires were compared against a reference library of SARS-CoV-2-specific TCRs that had been generated with the MIRA antigen-specificity platform. Breadth was defined as the fraction of unique TCRs that were SARS-CoV-2-associated. Depth was defined as the fraction of total T cells that were SARS-CoV-2-associated. Using the MIRA data, every spike-specific TCR was mapped to the spike region that the TCR reacted to and assigned to either a CD4 or a CD8 class. Log10-transformed breadth and depth values were compared by one-way ANOVA with Sidak's multiple comparisons tests. TCRdb carries this immuneACCESS record with in-frame sequences only. Its versions omit some clonotypes, under half of them owing to an unresolved V gene in the studies checked, with the rest unexplained. V, J and clone size are those of that table, while D and trimming were read from the DNA. The sample table shows some 89,000 clones, and around 90% are seen once. Approximately 3% of the sample rests with the top ten.

Interpreted using the paper, the time point label stands for: baseline before first vaccination. Vaccinee samples were obtained from the UK trials COV001 and COV002, which included a single-blind randomized controlled phase 2/3 trial of AZD1222 (ChAdOx1 nCoV-19) in healthy adults. For TCRbeta chain sequencing, PBMC samples were collected from trial participants at day 0 and at day 28 after the second dose. This clone was observed a single time. Its antigen is currently not known. Per-base qualities were not stored, and no clone one base away is much larger. The material was peripheral blood, obtained on day 0 of AZD1222 vaccination. This clonotype originated in an adult in good health. The rearranged chain carries TRBV2 and TRBJ2-2, and TRBD1 may be the D gene, going by 5 matching bases. DNA sequence: TGTGCCAGCAGATCCAGGGATCCCGGGGAGCTGTTTTTT. Its amino acids are CASRSRDPGELFF.